A selection of T cell receptor beta chains follows, all from one sample in a study of metastatic and nonmetastatic thyroid tumors. TCRdb reanalyzed the PCR reads with MiXCR. The sample shows roughly 71,000 clones, 18% of them seen only once. Sequences were obtained from blood. The receptors shown here come from a female donor with papillary thyroid cancer or a benign thyroid nodule (not recorded which). Some clones in this sample may be carry-over from other donors' samples. CDR3s include the opening cysteine and the closing phenylalanine or tryptophan. The order of the fields is J gene, D gene, clone size, V gene, CDR3 protein, CDR3 DNA. The D gene is left open where the match is weak. Clone sizes are given selectively: once, few, many, or a class where the clone is expanded.

>TRBJ2-7|TRBD2|.|TRBV27
CASSLLAGYEQYF
TGTGCCAGCAGTTTACTAGCGGGATACGAGCAGTACTTC
>TRBJ2-7|TRBD2|many|TRBV9
CASSVESGSSYEQYF
TGTGCCAGCAGCGTAGAGAGCGGGAGCTCCTACGAGCAGTACTTC
>TRBJ1-2|.|.|TRBV5-4
CASSPQQGKWPYGYTF
TGTGCCAGCAGTCCGCAACAGGGAAAGTGGCCCTATGGCTACACCTTC
>TRBJ1-1|.|many|TRBV12-3/TRBV12-4
CASSLGGPNTEAFF
TGTGCCAGCAGTTTGGGGGGGCCGAACACTGAAGCTTTCTTT
>TRBJ1-4|.|many|TRBV3-1
CASSLKEKLFF
TGTGCCAGCAGCCTCAAGGAAAAACTGTTTTTT
>TRBJ1-4|.|many|TRBV20-1
CSARDQGDSNEKLFF
TGCAGTGCTAGAGATCAGGGTGATAGTAATGAAAAACTGTTTTTT
>TRBJ2-5|.|.|TRBV28
CASSDSPRETQYF
TGTGCCAGCAGTGACTCCCCCCGGGAGACCCAGTACTTC
>TRBJ2-3|.|.|TRBV30
CAWSYRLAPSRYTQYF
TGTGCCTGGAGTTATCGGCTAGCTCCTAGTCGGTATACGCAGTATTTT
>TRBJ2-7|TRBD1|many|TRBV11-2
CASSLGAGQGFYEQYF
TGTGCCAGCAGCTTAGGGGCGGGACAGGGGTTCTACGAGCAGTACTTC
>TRBJ2-5|.|many|TRBV2
CASALRTVGGETQYF
TGTGCCAGCGCCCTAAGGACAGTAGGAGGGGAGACCCAGTACTTC
>TRBJ2-1|.|many|TRBV11-2
CASSPLLGSYNEQFF
TGTGCCAGCAGCCCCCTTTTGGGAAGCTACAATGAGCAGTTCTTC
>TRBJ2-7|TRBD2|many|TRBV18
CASSNSGTSGAYEQYF
TGTGCCAGCTCAAACTCCGGGACTAGCGGGGCCTACGAGCAGTACTTC
>TRBJ1-2|TRBD1|few|TRBV12-3/TRBV12-4
CASSPRTGGDDGYTF
TGTGCCAGCAGTCCGAGGACAGGGGGTGATGATGGCTACACCTTC
>TRBJ1-5|.|many|TRBV6-1
CASSFNRQPQHF
TGTGCCAGCAGTTTTAACAGGCAGCCCCAGCATTTT
>TRBJ2-1|TRBD2|many|TRBV4-2
CASSQDTSGSSYNEQFF
TGTGCCAGCAGCCAAGATACTAGCGGGAGTTCCTACAATGAGCAGTTCTTC
>TRBJ2-2|.|few|TRBV27
CASSLQGPSNTGALFF
TGTGCCAGCAGTTTACAGGGGCCATCGAACACCGGGGCTCTGTTTTTT
>TRBJ2-2|TRBD2|.|TRBV4-1
CASSQRFLAGVNTGELFF
TGCGCCAGCAGCCAACGGTTTCTAGCGGGGGTGAACACCGGGGAGCTGTTTTTT
>TRBJ2-2|.|many|TRBV2
CASSEAGTTGELFF
TGTGCCAGCAGTGAAGCAGGGACCACCGGGGAGCTGTTTTTT
>TRBJ1-2|.|.|TRBV24-1
CATSVGTDYGYTF
TGTGCCACCAGTGTGGGGACGGACTATGGCTACACCTTC
>TRBJ1-2|.|.|TRBV6-1
CASSEWSGEGYTF
TGTGCCAGCAGTGAATGGTCAGGAGAGGGCTACACCTTC
>TRBJ1-5|.|few|TRBV28
CASSLPVQPQHF
TGTGCCAGCAGTTTACCAGTTCAGCCCCAGCATTTT
>TRBJ1-2|.|few|TRBV3-1
CASSHLGQRRDGYTF
TGTGCCAGCAGCCATCTGGGACAACGGAGGGACGGCTACACCTTC
>TRBJ2-7|TRBD1|many|TRBV3-1
CASSLQGSYEQYF
TGTGCCAGCTCTTTACAGGGGTCCTACGAGCAGTACTTC
>TRBJ1-2|.|.|TRBV6-1
CASSPPPGRSNYGYTF
TGTGCCAGCAGCCCCCCCCCAGGCCGGTCTAACTATGGCTACACCTTC
>TRBJ2-6|.|many|TRBV6-2/TRBV6-3
CASRLSSGANVLTF
TGTGCCAGCAGATTAAGCTCTGGGGCCAACGTCCTGACTTTC
>TRBJ1-1|.|many|TRBV6-4
CASSDRPNTEAFF
TGTGCCAGCAGTGACCGACCGAACACTGAAGCTTTCTTT